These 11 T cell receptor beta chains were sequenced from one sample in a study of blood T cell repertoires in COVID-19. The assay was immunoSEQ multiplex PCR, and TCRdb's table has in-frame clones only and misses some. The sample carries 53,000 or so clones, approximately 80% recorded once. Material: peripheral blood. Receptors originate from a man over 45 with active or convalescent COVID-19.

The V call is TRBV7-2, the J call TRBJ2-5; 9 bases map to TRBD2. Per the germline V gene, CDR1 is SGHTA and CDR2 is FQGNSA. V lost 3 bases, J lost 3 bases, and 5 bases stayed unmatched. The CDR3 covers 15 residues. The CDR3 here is CASSLVTSGEETQYF. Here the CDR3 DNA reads TGTGCCAGCAGCTTGGTGACTAGCGGAGAAGAGACCCAGTACTTC.

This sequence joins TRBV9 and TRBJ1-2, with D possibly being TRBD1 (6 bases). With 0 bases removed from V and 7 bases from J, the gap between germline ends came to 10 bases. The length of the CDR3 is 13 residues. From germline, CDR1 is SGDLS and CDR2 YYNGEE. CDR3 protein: CASSVGTDAGYTF. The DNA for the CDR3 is TGTGCCAGCAGCGTAGGGACAGATGCTGGCTACACCTTC.

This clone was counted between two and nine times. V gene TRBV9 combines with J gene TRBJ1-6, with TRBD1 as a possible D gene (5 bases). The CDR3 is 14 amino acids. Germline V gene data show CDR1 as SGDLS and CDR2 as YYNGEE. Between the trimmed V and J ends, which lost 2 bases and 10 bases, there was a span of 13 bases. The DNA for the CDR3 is TGTGCCAGCAGCGTCGATCCCGGGGGATCACCCCTCCACTTT. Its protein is CASSVDPGGSPLHF.

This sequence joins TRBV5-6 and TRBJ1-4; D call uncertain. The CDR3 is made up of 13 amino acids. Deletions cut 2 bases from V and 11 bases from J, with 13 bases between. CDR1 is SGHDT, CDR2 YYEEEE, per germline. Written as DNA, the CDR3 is TGTGCCAGCAGCTTTTTTGGAGTCGGGAAACTGTTTTTT. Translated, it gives CASSFFGVGKLFF.

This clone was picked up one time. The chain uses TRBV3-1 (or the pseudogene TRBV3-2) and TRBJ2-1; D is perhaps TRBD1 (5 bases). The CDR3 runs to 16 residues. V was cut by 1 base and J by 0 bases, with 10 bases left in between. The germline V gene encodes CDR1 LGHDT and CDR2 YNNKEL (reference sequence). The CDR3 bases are TGTGCCAGCAGCCAAGCAGGGCCTAGCTCCTACAATGAGCAGTTCTTC. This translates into CASSQAGPSSYNEQFF.

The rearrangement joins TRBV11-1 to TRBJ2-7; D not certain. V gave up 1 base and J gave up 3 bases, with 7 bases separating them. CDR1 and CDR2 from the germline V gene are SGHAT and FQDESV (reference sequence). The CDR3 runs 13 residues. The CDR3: CASSLVRNYEQYF. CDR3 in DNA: TGTGCCAGCAGCTTAGTCAGGAACTACGAGCAGTACTTC.

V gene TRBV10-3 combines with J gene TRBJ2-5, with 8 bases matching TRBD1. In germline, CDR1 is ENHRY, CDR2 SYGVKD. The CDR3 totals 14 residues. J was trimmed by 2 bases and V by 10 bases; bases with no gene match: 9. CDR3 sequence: CASKQTGAQETQYF. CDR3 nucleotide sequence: TGTGCCAGTAAGCAGACAGGGGCACAAGAGACCCAGTACTTC.

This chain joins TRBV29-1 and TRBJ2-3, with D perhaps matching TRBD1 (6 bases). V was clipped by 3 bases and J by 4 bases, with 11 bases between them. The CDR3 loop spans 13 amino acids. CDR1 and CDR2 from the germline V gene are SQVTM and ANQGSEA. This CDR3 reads CSVDGTMADTQYF. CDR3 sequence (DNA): TGCAGCGTTGATGGGACAATGGCAGATACGCAGTATTTT.

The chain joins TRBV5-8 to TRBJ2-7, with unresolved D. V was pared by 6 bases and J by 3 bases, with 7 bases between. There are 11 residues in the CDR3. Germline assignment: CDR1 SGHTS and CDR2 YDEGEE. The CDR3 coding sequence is TGTGCCAGCACCAGGTTCTACGAGCAGTACTTC. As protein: CASTRFYEQYF. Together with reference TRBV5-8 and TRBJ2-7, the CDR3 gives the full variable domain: EAGVTQSPTHLIKTRGQQATLRCSPISGHTSVYWYQQALGLGLQFLLWYDEGEERNRGNFPPRFSGRQFPNYSSELNVNALELEDSALYLCASTRFYEQYFGPGTRLTVT.

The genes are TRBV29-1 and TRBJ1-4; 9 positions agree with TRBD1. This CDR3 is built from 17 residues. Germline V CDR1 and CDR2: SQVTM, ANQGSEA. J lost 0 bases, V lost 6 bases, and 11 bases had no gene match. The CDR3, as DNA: TGCAGCGTGATGGAAATACAGGGGGCGGCAACTAATGAAAAACTGTTTTTT. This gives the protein CSVMEIQGAATNEKLFF.

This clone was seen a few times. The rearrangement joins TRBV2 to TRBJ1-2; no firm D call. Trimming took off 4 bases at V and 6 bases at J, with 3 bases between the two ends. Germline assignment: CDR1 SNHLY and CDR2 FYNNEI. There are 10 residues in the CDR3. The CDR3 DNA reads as TGTGCCAGCAGTGCCGATGGCTACACCTTC. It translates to CASSADGYTF. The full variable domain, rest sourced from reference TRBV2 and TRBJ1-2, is EPEVTQTPSHQVTQMGQEVILRCVPISNHLYFYWYRQILGQKVEFLVSFYNNEISEKSEIFDDQFSVERPDGSNFTLKIRSTKLEDSAMYFCASSADGYTFGSGTRLTVV.